The 27 T cell receptor beta chains below come from one sample, sequenced in a study of T cell clonality in common variable immunodeficiency (dated by TCRdb to the mid-2010s). What the research found in general, with its limitations: Reportedly, TCRbeta sequences from CVID had fewer deletions and N-nucleotide insertions, and highly modified clones with 13 or more V deletions were absent from CVID.

The antigens these receptors bind are not known. Libraries were made using the immunoSEQ multiplex PCR assay. TCRdb took this table from immuneACCESS and kept in-frame rearrangements with V and J called. Such tables lack part of the clones; where checked against another copy, unresolved V genes explain under half of the gap, and the rest is unexplained. This sample holds tens of thousands of clones in total, without any singletons. Around 6% of the sample goes to the ten largest clones. Sequencing was performed on peripheral blood mononuclear cells. The receptors come from a human donor with common variable immunodeficiency.

This clone was counted many times. The observed sequence ends 3 residues before the CDR3 terminus, with the missing tail filled in from the germline J gene. J is TRBJ1-2 and V is TRBV5-6, with a tentative D call TRBD1 (6 bases). Deletions cut 3 bases from V and 2 bases from J, with 8 bases between. There are 13 residues in the CDR3. In germline, CDR1 is SGHDT, CDR2 YYEEEE. The sequenced CDR3 bases are TGTGCCAGCAGCTCCCAGGGGAACTATGGC. As protein: CASSSQGNYG. The whole CDR3 region reads CASSSQGNYGYTF.

Notes on this clone: The read ends 3 residues before the CDR3 terminus; that terminus is restored from the germline J gene. The chain employs TRBV11-3 and TRBJ2-5; TRBD2 aligns across 7 bases. J was trimmed by 1 base and V by 1 base; bases with no gene match: 0. CDR3 length: 14 amino acids. Germline CDR1 and CDR2: SGHNT and YENEEA. CDR3 bases read: TGTGCCAGCAGCTTAGGGGGGGGCCAAGAGACC. Translated: CASSLGGGQET. From start to end, the CDR3 is CASSLGGGQETQYF.

There are a few counts of this clone. The observed sequence ends 3 residues before the CDR3 terminus, with the missing tail filled in from the germline J gene. This chain connects TRBV7-3 to TRBJ2-3, with TRBD2 matching 7 bases. Losses at the gene ends were 5 bases for V and 2 bases for J; bases not matched to a gene: 10. In germline, CDR1 is SGHTA, CDR2 FQGTGA. The CDR3 spans 16 residues. The CDR3 bases that were read are TGTGCCAGCAGCCGCGGGGGAGTTGCCGTCACAGATACG. It yields the protein CASSRGGVAVTDT. The full CDR3 reads CASSRGGVAVTDTQYF.

This clone was seen at least ten times. The observed sequence ends 3 residues before the CDR3 terminus, with the missing tail filled in from the germline J gene. The chain employs TRBV2 and TRBJ1-2; 7 positions agree with TRBD1. Germline V gene sequence: CDR1 SNHLY, CDR2 FYNNEI. This CDR3 spans 14 amino acids. The ends lost 8 bases at V and 2 bases at J; junction bases unmatched: 8. The CDR3 sequence: CASVTDRANYGYTF. The DNA read from the CDR3 is TGTGCCAGCGTCACAGACAGGGCCAACTATGGC.

In its sample, this clone was seen many times. Read data end 3 residues before the CDR3 end; the end is taken from the germline J gene. The V gene is TRBV7-8, the J gene TRBJ2-5; TRBD1 might be the D (6 bases). The germline CDR1 and CDR2 sequences are SGHVS and FQNEAQ. The CDR3 has 13 amino acids. The V gene lost 11 bases and the J gene lost 2 bases, with 15 bases spanning the gap. CDR3 region: CAAGRTVQETQYF. CDR3 bases read: TGTGCCGCCGGACGGACAGTACAAGAGACC.

This clone came up a few times. The read terminates 3 residues before the CDR3 end, so the remaining end is supplied by the germline J gene. The rearrangement uses TRBV20-1 and TRBJ2-7; 9 positions match TRBD2. From germline, CDR1 is DFQATT and CDR2 SNEGSKA (reference sequence). The length of the CDR3 is 15 residues. The V and J ends lost 2 bases and 2 bases, in that order; junction bases with no gene match: 7. This CDR3 reads CSARRSGGGAYEQYF. CDR3 DNA (partial): TGCAGTGCTAGAAGATCGGGCGGGGGGGCCTACGAG.

This clone showed up just a few times. Read coverage stops 3 residues before the CDR3 terminus; the germline J gene supplies the remainder. The chain uses TRBV20-1 and TRBJ2-7; 7 bases agree with TRBD1. This CDR3 is 13 amino acids long. Germline V gives CDR1 DFQATT, CDR2 SNEGSKA (reference sequence). Trimming cost V 3 bases and J 6 bases; bases outside gene matches: 8. CDR3 protein: CSARVTGAGEQYF. Partial CDR3 DNA: TGCAGTGCTAGGGTAACAGGGGCGGGCGAG.

The table lists this clone with many counts. The sequence runs out 3 residues before the end of the CDR3; the remainder is reconstructed from the germline J gene. This sequence joins TRBV19 and TRBJ2-1; 11 bases match TRBD2. V shed 6 bases and J 7 bases; nucleotides not matched to a gene: 2. CDR1 and CDR2 (germline): LNHDA, SQIVND (reference sequence). The CDR3 has 13 residues. The covered CDR3 bases are TGTGCCAGTAGGACTAGCGGGAATAATGAG. Amino acid sequence: CASRTSGNNE. The whole CDR3 protein is CASRTSGNNEQFF. Filled out from reference TRBV19 and TRBJ2-1, the complete variable domain reads DGGITQSPKYLFRKEGQNVTLSCEQNLNHDAMYWYRQDPGQGLRLIYYSQIVNDFQKGDIAEGYSVSREKKESFPLTVTSAQKNPTAFYLCASRTSGNNEQFFGPGTRLTVL.

In regard to this clone: The CDR3 goes on 3 residues after the read ends, and that part is filled in from the germline J gene. The chain carries TRBV19 and TRBJ2-1, with TRBD2 matching over 8 bases. Germline trimming cut 3 bases from V and 6 bases from J; bases unmatched to any gene: 7. CDR1 and CDR2 (germline): LNHDA, SQIVND (reference sequence). The length of the CDR3 is 15 residues. The CDR3 DNA, read in part, is TGTGCCAGTAGTATGAGGGTAGCGGGGTTCAATGAG. This codes for CASSMRVAGFNE. The full CDR3 protein reads CASSMRVAGFNEQFF.

This clone has a count of ten or more. The read halts 3 residues ahead of the CDR3 end, with the missing end drawn from the germline J gene. The rearrangement uses TRBV23-1 and TRBJ2-7; D is unresolved. TRBV23-1 falls under the ORF class, with uncertain function. V lost 8 bases, J lost 5 bases, and 7 bases lay in between. This CDR3 region has 10 residues. CDR3 residues: CASPRDEQYF. The DNA read from the CDR3 is TGCGCCAGCCCCCGGGACGAG.

This clone showed up many times. The observed sequence ends 3 residues before the CDR3 terminus, with the missing tail filled in from the germline J gene. The V gene is TRBV19, the J gene TRBJ2-1; 8 nucleotides agree with TRBD1. The J segment lost 7 bases and the V segment lost 5 bases, leaving 7 bases of the junction unmatched. Germline lookup yields CDR1 LNHDA and CDR2 SQIVND (reference sequence). This CDR3 has 14 amino acids. The sequenced CDR3 bases are TGTGCCAGTAGTTTCAGGGGGCATCGAAATGAG. It specifies CASSFRGHRNE. The complete CDR3 protein is CASSFRGHRNEQFF.

Worth noting for this clone: The missing CDR3 end, 3 residues past where the read stops, is filled in from the germline J gene. This chain uses TRBV19 with TRBJ1-5; D is undetermined. Trimming took off 5 bases at V and 0 bases at J, with 11 bases between the two ends. Germline lookup yields CDR1 LNHDA and CDR2 SQIVND (reference sequence). The CDR3 loop spans 15 amino acids. The CDR3 region is CASSLLADSNQPQHF. Incomplete CDR3 DNA: TGTGCCAGTAGTCTCTTGGCGGATAGCAATCAGCCC.

The sample holds many counts of this clone. The read halts 3 residues ahead of the CDR3 end, with the missing end drawn from the germline J gene. The chain carries TRBV6-1 and TRBJ1-5, with D uncertain. The V end was cut by 3 bases, the J end by 3 bases, with 6 bases between. Per the germline V gene, CDR1 is MNHNS and CDR2 is SASEGT. CDR3 size: 13 residues. Here the CDR3 reads CASSDPNNQPQHF. The CDR3 bases that were read are TGTGCCAGCAGTGACCCAAACAATCAGCCC.

This clone was picked up many times. With the read ending 3 residues before the CDR3 end, the germline J gene is used to fill in that end. The rearrangement links TRBV30 to TRBJ2-1, with TRBD1 as a possible D gene (5 bases). This CDR3 is 15 amino acids long. V was clipped by 4 bases and J by 4 bases, with 17 bases between them. Germline loops: CDR1 GTSNPN, CDR2 SVGIG (reference sequence). CDR3 loop: CAWIGASDNYNEQFF. The covered CDR3 bases are TGTGCCTGGATAGGGGCCAGCGATAATTACAATGAG.

The table lists this clone with many counts. The read comes to an end 3 residues before the CDR3 does, leaving the germline J gene to fill in the end. The chain employs TRBV18 and TRBJ1-2; 7 bases match TRBD1. After removal of 3 bases from V and 4 bases from J, the junction contained 5 bases not matched to a gene. Germline V gene data show CDR1 as KGHSH and CDR2 as LQKENI. The CDR3 spans 14 residues. CDR3 DNA, as far as it was read: TGTGCCAGCTCACCTACAGGGGAAGGCTATGGC. Protein sequence: CASSPTGEGYG. The complete CDR3 protein is CASSPTGEGYGYTF.

With respect to this clone: The sequence runs out 3 residues before the end of the CDR3; the remainder is reconstructed from the germline J gene. The chain uses TRBV18 and TRBJ2-1; 9 positions match TRBD2. The CDR3 loop spans 16 amino acids. The V gene end was trimmed by 3 bases and the J gene end by 3 bases; junction bases not matched to a gene: 6. Germline CDR1 reads KGHSH; CDR2 reads LQKENI. CDR3 DNA, as far as it was read: TGTGCCAGCTCACCGTCGCTAGCGGGGAGCTACAATGAG. Translated: CASSPSLAGSYNE. The whole CDR3 is CASSPSLAGSYNEQFF.

Turning to this clone: The read halts 3 residues ahead of the CDR3 end, with the missing end drawn from the germline J gene. The V gene is TRBV18, the J gene TRBJ1-2; tentative D call: TRBD1 (6 bases). This CDR3 has 15 residues. Looked up from germline, CDR1 is KGHSH and CDR2 is LQKENI. CDR3 DNA (partial): TGTGCCAGCTCACCATCCGGGGACATACCCAACGGC. Translated: CASSPSGDIPNG. In full, the CDR3 is CASSPSGDIPNGYTF.

Details on this clone: The read gets to within 3 residues of the CDR3 end, and the germline J gene fills in the rest. J is TRBJ2-1 and V is TRBV7-3, with TRBD2 matching 12 bases. V shed 5 bases, J shed 9 bases, and the junction held 8 bases outside the gene matches. Looked up from germline, CDR1 is SGHTA and CDR2 is FQGTGA. The CDR3 is 15 residues long. CDR3 in amino acids: CASSPRLAGATEQFF. The CDR3 bases that were read are TGTGCCAGCAGCCCCCGACTAGCGGGAGCTACTGAG.

In its sample, this clone was seen a few times. The DNA ends 3 residues before the CDR3 does, and the rest of the CDR3 is filled in from the germline J gene. This chain links TRBV18 with TRBJ2-2, with D possibly being TRBD1 (5 bases). The V end was cut by 2 bases, the J end by 4 bases, with 8 bases between. Germline CDR1 and CDR2: KGHSH and LQKENI. The length of the CDR3 is 14 residues. The part of the CDR3 DNA that was read is TGTGCCAGCTCACCAGAGACAGTCACCGGGGAG. Translated: CASSPETVTGE. The entire CDR3 protein reads CASSPETVTGELFF.

This clone was found a few times. The read terminates 3 residues before the CDR3 end, so the remaining end is supplied by the germline J gene. The chain couples TRBV11-2 to TRBJ2-7; a weak D match, TRBD1 (5 bases). In germline, CDR1 is SGHAT, CDR2 FQNNGV. Trimming left V 5 bases short and J 2 bases short, with 10 bases between. The CDR3 is 13 residues long. The part of the CDR3 DNA that was read is TGTGCCAGCAGCACGGACACTACCTACGAG. It translates to CASSTDTTYE. The full CDR3 protein is CASSTDTTYEQYF.

This clone was recorded many times. The read gets to within 3 residues of the CDR3 end, and the germline J gene fills in the rest. The chain joins TRBV19 to TRBJ2-3, with D perhaps matching TRBD1 (6 bases). The V gene's germline CDR1 is LNHDA and CDR2 SQIVND (reference sequence). This CDR3 is 13 amino acids long. V lost 6 bases, J lost 1 base, and 8 bases lay in between. The sequenced CDR3 bases are TGTGCCAGTAGCCCAGGGGGCACAGATACG. Translating it yields CASSPGGTDT. The whole CDR3 is CASSPGGTDTQYF.

This clone was observed a handful of times. Read sequence stops 3 residues before the CDR3 end, and the germline J gene provides the missing end. This rearrangement joins TRBV20-1 to TRBJ2-1, with 8 bases aligning to TRBD2. The germline V gene has CDR1 DFQATT and CDR2 SNEGSKA (reference sequence). Trimming cost V 3 bases and J 0 bases; bases outside gene matches: 16. The CDR3 has 19 amino acids. The covered CDR3 bases are TGCAGTGCTAGTTTGGCTAGCGGGTTATACGGGAGCTCCTACAATGAG. As protein: CSASLASGLYGSSYNE. The full CDR3 protein reads CSASLASGLYGSSYNEQFF.

This clone was detected ten times or more. The observed sequence ends 3 residues before the CDR3 terminus, with the missing tail filled in from the germline J gene. The V call is TRBV19, the J call TRBJ1-5; maybe TRBD1 (5 bases). The germline gives CDR1 LNHDA, CDR2 SQIVND (reference sequence). Trimming removed 5 bases at V and 3 bases at J, with 17 bases between. The CDR3 runs to 16 residues. The covered CDR3 bases are TGTGCCAGTAGTCCAGGGTCCGGGATAGTCAATCAGCCC. Translating it yields CASSPGSGIVNQP. The complete CDR3 sequence is CASSPGSGIVNQPQHF.

Regarding this clone: The CDR3 end falls 3 residues outside the read, so it is completed with the germline J gene. The chain joins TRBV2 to TRBJ2-7, with 9 bases identical to TRBD1. The V and J ends lost 7 bases and 5 bases, in that order; junction bases with no gene match: 9. Germline-derived CDR1 and CDR2 are SNHLY and FYNNEI. The CDR3 runs 14 residues. The CDR3 DNA, read in part, is TGTGCCAGCACTTATGACAGGGGGTTCGACGAG. Its protein product is CASTYDRGFDE. The CDR3 in full is CASTYDRGFDEQYF.

This clone was seen repeatedly, ten times or more. The CDR3: CASSPPIKREGDGELFF. The sequenced part of the CDR3 DNA is TGTGCCAGCTCACCACCGATCAAGCGGGAGGGTGACGGGGAG. The chain combines TRBV18 with TRBJ2-2; the match to TRBD2 covers 10 bases. The read ends 3 residues before the CDR3 terminus; that terminus is restored from the germline J gene. Germline V gives CDR1 KGHSH, CDR2 LQKENI. V was pared by 0 bases and J by 7 bases, with 8 bases of the junction left unmatched. The CDR3 has 17 amino acids.

There are many counts of this clone. The missing CDR3 end, 3 residues past where the read stops, is filled in from the germline J gene. The V call is TRBV5-6, the J call TRBJ2-7; D is uncertain. Trimming removed 7 bases at V and 0 bases at J, with 5 bases between. This CDR3 has 11 residues. Germline values: CDR1 SGHDT, CDR2 YYEEEE. This chain's CDR3 is CASGNSYEQYF. The DNA read from the CDR3 is TGTGCCAGCGGCAACTCCTACGAG.

About this clone: From the germline J gene comes the end of the CDR3, since the read stops 3 residues before it. This chain uses TRBV19 with TRBJ1-3; 7 nucleotides match TRBD1. V lost 3 bases and J lost 2; bases outside the gene matches: 4. This CDR3 has 15 amino acids. CDR1 and CDR2 (germline): LNHDA, SQIVND (reference sequence). The part of the CDR3 DNA that was read is TGTGCCAGTAGTATCATGACAGGGCCTGGAAACACC. It yields the protein CASSIMTGPGNT. The full CDR3 protein is CASSIMTGPGNTIYF.